The entry that follows covers one T cell receptor (beta chain) sequence. Sequencing used immunoSEQ multiplex PCR; TCRdb keeps in-frame clones, though not all of them. The sample shows around 140,000 clones, roughly 90% of them seen only once. These data come from a study of T cell responses to AZD1222 COVID-19 vaccine. CDR3 size: 18 residues. The germline gives CDR1 SNHLY, CDR2 FYNNEI. V shed 2 bases, J shed 3 bases, and the junction held 15 bases outside the gene matches. The rearrangement links TRBV2 to TRBJ2-5, with TRBD2 matching over 7 bases. This clonotype was sampled from an adult in good health. This specimen consisted of peripheral blood, obtained on day 0 of AZD1222 vaccination. CDR3 in DNA: TGTGCCAGCAGTGAATCGGGTTCGGGAGCGGGGTTGGAAGAGACCCAGTACTTC. Translated, it gives CASSESGSGAGLEETQYF.